The T cell receptor beta chain under discussion was sequenced for a study of blood T cells in healthy people across ages. As for the study in general: Per every two T cells, about one barcoded beta molecule was captured by template switching.

A J-beta primer mix and a sample-barcoded 5' primer were used in a second PCR of about 7 to 12 cycles. TCRdb reprocessed the 5' RACE reads with MiXCR, giving one entry per CDR3 protein. The data contain around 580,000 distinct CDR3 sequences, roughly 48% of them seen just once; the ten biggest clones take up about 26%. After removal of 7 bases from V and 0 bases from J, the junction contained 5 bases not matched to a gene. The CDR3 consists of 14 residues. CDR1 is SGHTA, CDR2 FQGNSA, per germline. PBMCs numbering at least 6 million were isolated per sample. Sequenced material: blood. The rearrangement joins TRBV7-2 to TRBJ2-5, with 7 nucleotides matching TRBD1. The sequence was obtained from a man aged 80 or over in good health. The CDR3 DNA follows: TGTGCCAGCAAAACACAGGGGTACCAAGAGACCCAGTACTTC. It yields the protein CASKTQGYQETQYF. Using reference TRBV7-2 and TRBJ2-5 for the parts outside the CDR3, the full variable domain is GAGVSQSPSNKVTEKGKDVELRCDPISGHTALYWYRQSLGQGLEFLIYFQGNSAPDKSGLPSDRFSAERTGGSVSTLTIQRTQQEDSAVYLCASKTQGYQETQYFGPGTRLLVL.